This TCR beta chain is drawn from a study of cytomegalovirus exposure and HLA in healthy donors. Study as a whole: A subsequent analysis reported that the approximately 120 validation repertoires were produced on the same platform that had also been used for the 666 first-cohort repertoires.

Some clones are missing from TCRdb's copy, which holds only in-frame ones; the method was immunoSEQ multiplex PCR. The sample has over 120,000 clones, roughly 87% seen once; the top ten hold around 9%. Germline assignment: CDR1 LGHNA and CDR2 YNFKEQ. CDR3 length: 13 residues. Trimming took 3 bases from V and 6 from J, leaving 11 bases between them. The rearrangement uses TRBV4-2 and TRBJ1-1, with a tentative D call TRBD1 (6 bases). Material for sequencing was PBMCs. This TCR came from a woman aged 18-29 years in good health and CMV-seropositive. CDR3 DNA sequence: TGTGCCAGCAGCCAGTCTTCAGGGGCTGAAGCTTTCTTT. This gives the protein CASSQSSGAEAFF.